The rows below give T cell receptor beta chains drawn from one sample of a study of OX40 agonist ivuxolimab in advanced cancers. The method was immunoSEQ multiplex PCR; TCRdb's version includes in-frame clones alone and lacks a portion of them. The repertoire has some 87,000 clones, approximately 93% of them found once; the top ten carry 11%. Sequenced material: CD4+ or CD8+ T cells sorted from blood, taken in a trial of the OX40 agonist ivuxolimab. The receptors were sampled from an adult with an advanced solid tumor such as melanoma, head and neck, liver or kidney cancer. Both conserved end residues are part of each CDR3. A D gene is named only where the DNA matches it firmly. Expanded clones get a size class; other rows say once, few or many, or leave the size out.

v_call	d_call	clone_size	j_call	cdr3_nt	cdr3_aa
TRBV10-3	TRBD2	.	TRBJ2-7	TGTGCCATCCTACTGGGACTAGCGGACTCCTACGAGCAGTACTTC	CAILLGLADSYEQYF
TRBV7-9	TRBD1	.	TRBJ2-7	TGTGCCAGCAGCTTGACAGGGGGATACGAGCAGTACTTC	CASSLTGGYEQYF
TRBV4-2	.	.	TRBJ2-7	TGTGCCAGCACTCCGGGCAGGGCCAGCACCTACGAGCAGTACTTC	CASTPGRASTYEQYF
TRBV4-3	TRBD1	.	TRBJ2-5	TGCGCCAGCAGCCAAAATACAGGGGGCCCATCCCAACGGACCCAGTACTTC	CASSQNTGGPSQRTQYF
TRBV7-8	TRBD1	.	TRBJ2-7	TGTGCCAGCAGCTGGGACGGACAGGGTAGTATTGAGCAGTACTTC	CASSWDGQGSIEQYF
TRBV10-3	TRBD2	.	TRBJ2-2	TGTGCCATCAAAGCGGGAGCGTCTATTTCGAACACCGGGGAGCTGTTTTTT	CAIKAGASISNTGELFF
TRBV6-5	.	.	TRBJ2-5	TGTGCCAGCAGTTACCCGGTCGAGGAGACCCAGTACTTC	CASSYPVEETQYF
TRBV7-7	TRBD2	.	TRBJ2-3	TGTGCTAGCAGCTTGGGGGGGGGACTAGGGAGCACAGATACGCAGTATTTT	CASSLGGGLGSTDTQYF
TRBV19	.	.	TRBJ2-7	TGTGCCAGTAGTATAGGTAGCTACTACGAGCAGTACTTC	CASSIGSYYEQYF
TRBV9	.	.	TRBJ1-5	TGTGCCAGCAGCGTGGGGGGCCCTGGCAATCAGCCCCAGCATTTT	CASSVGGPGNQPQHF
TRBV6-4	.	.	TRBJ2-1	TGTGCCAGCAGTGTTTCACAGTTCTACAATGAGCAGTTCTTC	CASSVSQFYNEQFF
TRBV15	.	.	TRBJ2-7	TGTGCCACGAGCGGGTACCCCTCCTACGAGCAGTACTTC	CATSGYPSYEQYF
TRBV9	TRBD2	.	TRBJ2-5	TGTGCCAGCAGCAGGATAGCGGGAGCGATAGAGCAGTACTTC	CASSRIAGAIEQYF
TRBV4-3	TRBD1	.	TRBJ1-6	TGCGCCAGCAGCCCGGGACAGGGTTATAATTCACCCCTCCACTTT	CASSPGQGYNSPLHF
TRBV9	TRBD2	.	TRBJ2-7	TGTGCCAGCAGCGCTAGCGGGGTATCCTACGAGCAGTACTTC	CASSASGVSYEQYF
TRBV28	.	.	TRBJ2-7	TGTGCCAGCAAGGGGACTGGGGACTACGAGCAGTACTTC	CASKGTGDYEQYF
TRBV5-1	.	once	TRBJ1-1	TGCGCCAGCAGTCTGGAGGGGATCTTGAACACTGAAGCTTTCTTT	CASSLEGILNTEAFF
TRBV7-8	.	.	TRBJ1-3	TGTGCCAGCAGCCAAGGACGGAGCTCTGGAAACACCATATATTTT	CASSQGRSSGNTIYF
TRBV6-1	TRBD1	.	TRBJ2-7	TGTGCCAGCAGAACTCAGGACAGGGGGTTCTACGAGCAGTACTTC	CASRTQDRGFYEQYF
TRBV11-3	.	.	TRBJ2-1	TGTGCCAGCAGCGCATCCCCGTTAGGCACCTACAATGAGCAGTTCTTC	CASSASPLGTYNEQFF
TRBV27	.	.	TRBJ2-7	TGTGCCAGCAGTCCGGAGACCGTCACACCCTCCTACGAGCAGTACTTC	CASSPETVTPSYEQYF
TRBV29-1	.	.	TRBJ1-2	TGCAGCGTTGTCCGGGGCGGATCGGTCACCGCCCGAGGAGCTAACTATGGCTACACCTTC	CSVVRGGSVTARGANYGYTF
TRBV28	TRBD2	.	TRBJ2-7	TGTGCCACCATCCGAGCTGGGGCGGGAGCTCCTTACGAGCAGTACTTC	CATIRAGAGAPYEQYF
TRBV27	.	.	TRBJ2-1	TGTGCCAGCAGTTTTCCTGGGGGGAATGAGCAGTTCTTC	CASSFPGGNEQFF
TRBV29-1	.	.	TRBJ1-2	TGCAGCGTCCTCAACTATGGCTACACCTTC	CSVLNYGYTF
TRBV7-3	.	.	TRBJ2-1	TGTGCCAGCAGCTTCGTGATGGGGGATAATGAGCAGTTCTTC	CASSFVMGDNEQFF
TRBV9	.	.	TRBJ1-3	TGTGCCAGCAGCGATAGCCGGGCAGGTGCTTCTACCTCTGGAAACACCATATATTTT	CASSDSRAGASTSGNTIYF
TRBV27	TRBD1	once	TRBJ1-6	TGTGCCAGCAGTCTACAGGGGTGGGGTAATTCACCCCTCCACTTT	CASSLQGWGNSPLHF
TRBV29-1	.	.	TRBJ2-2	TGCAGCGCCGACAGGGAGGTCACCGGGGAGCTGTTTTTT	CSADREVTGELFF
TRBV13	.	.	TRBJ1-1	TGTGCCAGCAGTTTCGGGGGCCCCACTGAAGCTTTCTTT	CASSFGGPTEAFF
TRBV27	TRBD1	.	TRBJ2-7	TGTGCCAGCGGGTACGCCGGGACAGGGGGCTACGAGCAGTACTTC	CASGYAGTGGYEQYF
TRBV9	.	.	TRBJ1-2	TGTGCCAGCAGCACGGGAAGCGACCACATCGAGGGCTACACCTTC	CASSTGSDHIEGYTF
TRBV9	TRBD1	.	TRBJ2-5	TGTGCCAGCAGCGAACGGACAGGGGAAGAGACCCAGTACTTC	CASSERTGEETQYF
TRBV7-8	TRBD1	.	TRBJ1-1	TGTGCCAGCAGCCTATTCGACAGGGATATCACTGAAGCTTTCTTT	CASSLFDRDITEAFF
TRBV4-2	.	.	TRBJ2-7	TGTGCCAGCAGCCACGGGTCCTACGAGCAGTACTTC	CASSHGSYEQYF
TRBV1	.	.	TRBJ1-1	TGCACCAGCAGCCAAGAAGGACAGAGAGAGATGAACACTGAAGCTTTCTTT	CTSSQEGQREMNTEAFF
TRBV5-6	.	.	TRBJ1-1	TGTGCCAGCAGCTTGAATGGAAGGAACACTGAAGCTTTCTTT	CASSLNGRNTEAFF
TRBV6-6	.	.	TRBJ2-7	TGTGCCAGCAGTACCCGTAGGACTCCCCCCTACGAGCAGTACTTC	CASSTRRTPPYEQYF
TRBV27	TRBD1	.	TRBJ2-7	TGTGCCAGCAGTTTGGGGACAGGGGGCGTGCACGAGCAGTACTTC	CASSLGTGGVHEQYF
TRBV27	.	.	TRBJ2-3	TGTGCCAGCAGTTTATACCGAGCGAGCAGCACAGATACGCAGTATTTT	CASSLYRASSTDTQYF
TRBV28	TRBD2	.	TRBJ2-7	TGTGCCAGCAGTTTAAGGCTAGCGGGAGAGAGGACCGAATACGAGCAGTACTTC	CASSLRLAGERTEYEQYF
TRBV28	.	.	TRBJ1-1	TGTGCCAGCGGATATGCAATGAACACTGAAGCTTTCTTT	CASGYAMNTEAFF
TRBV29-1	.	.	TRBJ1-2	TGCAGCGTTGTGTTGGTCCCCCTCAACTATGGCTACACCTTC	CSVVLVPLNYGYTF
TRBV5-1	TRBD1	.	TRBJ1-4	TGCGCCAGCAGCTCGACAGGGTGGGAAAAACTGTTTTTT	CASSSTGWEKLFF
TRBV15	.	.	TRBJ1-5	TGTGCCACCAGCAGAGATGCTGGGGGCGGTCAGCCCCAGCATTTT	CATSRDAGGGQPQHF
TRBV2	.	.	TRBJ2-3	TGTGCCAGCAACGGGGGAAACACAGATACGCAGTATTTT	CASNGGNTDTQYF
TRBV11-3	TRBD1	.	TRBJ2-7	TGTGCCAGCAGCTTGGGCCGGGACAGGGCCTCCTACGAGCAGTACTTC	CASSLGRDRASYEQYF
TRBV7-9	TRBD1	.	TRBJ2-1	TGTGCCAGCAGCGGGACAGGGGCTGCCTACAATGAGCAGTTCTTC	CASSGTGAAYNEQFF
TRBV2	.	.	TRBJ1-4	TGTGCCAGCAGCCCCCCCAAACTGAAACTGTTTTTT	CASSPPKLKLFF
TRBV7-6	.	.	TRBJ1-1	TGTGCCAGCAGGTTAACAGCTGAAGCTTTCTTT	CASRLTAEAFF
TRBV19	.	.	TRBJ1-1	TGTGCCAGTAGTATAGGGGGGTTCATGAACACTGAAGCTTTCTTT	CASSIGGFMNTEAFF
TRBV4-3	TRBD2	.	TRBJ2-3	TGCGCCAGCAGCCACGCTAGCGGGAGATTCACAGATACGCAGTATTTT	CASSHASGRFTDTQYF
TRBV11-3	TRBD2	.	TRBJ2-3	TGTGCCAGCAGCTCCCGGACTAGCGGGTCCCCAGATACGCAGTATTTT	CASSSRTSGSPDTQYF
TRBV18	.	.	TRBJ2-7	TGTGCCAGCTCACTACGGGACACCTCCTACGAGCAGTACTTC	CASSLRDTSYEQYF
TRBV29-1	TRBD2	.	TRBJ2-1	TGCAGCGTTGAAGATCTGCTTGGCGGGAGCTCCTACAATGAGCAGTTCTTC	CSVEDLLGGSSYNEQFF
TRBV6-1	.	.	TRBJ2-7	TGTGCCAGCAGTGGATGGGACAACTACGAGCAGTACTTC	CASSGWDNYEQYF
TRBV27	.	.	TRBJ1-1	TGTGCCAGCAGCGGACAATTGAACACTGAAGCTTTCTTT	CASSGQLNTEAFF
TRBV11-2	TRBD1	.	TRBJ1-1	TGTGCCAGCAGCTTAGTGGCATACAGGGGGGCCAAAGAAGCTTTCTTT	CASSLVAYRGAKEAFF